Presented here are 21 T cell receptor beta chains from one specimen sequenced in a study of T cells in Graves' hyperthyroidism and ophthalmopathy. Researchers amplified the TCR beta CDR3 regions from RNA transcripts. The primer set for the first-round RT-PCR of the TCR CDR3 was HTBI. TCRdb itself ran the multiplex PCR reads through MiXCR, one entry per CDR3 protein. The repertoire holds about 400,000 distinct CDR3 sequences, 15% to 19% seen once, with about 30% in the top ten. Material for sequencing was blood. The receptors were sampled from a woman aged 18-30 years with Graves' hyperthyroidism that later progressed to Graves' ophthalmopathy.

The table lists this clonotype with many counts. The chain carries TRBV29-1 and TRBJ2-5, with D maybe TRBD1 (6 bases). V dropped 2 bases and J dropped 2 bases, with 12 bases sitting between them. This CDR3 region has 14 residues. In germline, CDR1 is SQVTM, CDR2 ANQGSEA. As DNA, the CDR3 is TGCAGCGTTGAATGGCGGACAGAACAAGAGACCCAGTACTTC. This encodes CSVEWRTEQETQYF.

This clonotype was observed a few times. The chain recombines TRBV24-1 with TRBJ2-5; TRBD1 matches 7 bases. The CDR3 extends over 15 amino acids. V lost 2 bases and J lost 2; bases outside the gene matches: 4. CDR1 is KGHDR, CDR2 SFDVKD, per germline. This chain's CDR3 is CATSDSGTVQETQYF. The DNA for the CDR3 is TGTGCCACCAGTGATTCTGGGACAGTGCAAGAGACCCAGTACTTC.

Many counts were recorded for this clonotype. The chain has TRBV7-6 and TRBJ2-5; TRBD2 agrees at 11 bases. The CDR3 is 14 amino acids. Germline assignment: CDR1 SGHVS and CDR2 FNYEAQ. V lost 5 bases to trimming and J lost 4 bases; unmatched junction nucleotides: 3. The CDR3: CASSVGTSGETQYF. In DNA, the CDR3 is TGTGCCAGCAGCGTCGGGACTAGCGGAGAGACCCAGTACTTC.

This clonotype was observed a handful of times. V gene TRBV15 combines with J gene TRBJ2-1; 7 nucleotides agree with TRBD2. This CDR3 has 17 residues. With V trimmed by 0 bases and J by 3 bases, 8 bases remained unmatched. The V gene's germline CDR1 is LNHNV and CDR2 YYDKDF (reference sequence). CDR3 nucleotides: TGTGCCACCAGCAGAGAAATGCGCGGGAGTGGCTACAATGAGCAGTTCTTC. This sequence encodes CATSREMRGSGYNEQFF. Full variable domain (remainder filled in from reference TRBV15 and TRBJ2-1): DAMVIQNPRYQVTQFGKPVTLSCSQTLNHNVMYWYQQKSSQAPKLLFHYYDKDFNNEADTPDNFQSRRPNTSFCFLDIRSPGLGDTAMYLCATSREMRGSGYNEQFFGPGTRLTVL.

This clonotype was counted many times. This sequence joins TRBV20-1 and TRBJ2-2; 9 nucleotides agree with TRBD2. The V gene end was trimmed by 0 bases and the J gene end by 6 bases; junction bases not matched to a gene: 8. The germline CDR1 and CDR2 sequences are DFQATT and SNEGSKA (reference sequence). The CDR3 runs 16 residues. The CDR3 DNA is TGCAGTGCTAGAGATGCCTTGGGACTAGCCGCCGGGGAGCTGTTTTTT. This encodes CSARDALGLAAGELFF.

The chain couples TRBV20-1 to TRBJ2-5, with D unclear. V was cut by 3 bases and J by 2 bases, with 10 bases left in between. CDR3 length equals 13 residues. Germline V CDR1 and CDR2: DFQATT, SNEGSKA (reference sequence). The CDR3 spells CSASLARQETQYF. In DNA, the CDR3 is TGCAGTGCTAGTCTTGCGAGACAAGAGACCCAGTACTTC.

This clonotype turned up a few times. The J gene is TRBJ2-1, the V gene TRBV7-9; D is tentatively TRBD1 or TRBD2 (6 bases each). The ends were cut back, 4 bases at V and 0 bases at J, with 19 bases in the middle. The CDR3 contains 18 residues. Germline assignment: CDR1 SEHNR and CDR2 FQNEAQ (reference sequence). DNA of the CDR3: TGTGCCAGCAGCTGGGGGCTAGTAGCGGAGCGCTCCTACAATGAGCAGTTCTTC. Translation gives CASSWGLVAERSYNEQFF. Supplemented by reference TRBV7-9 and TRBJ2-1, the full variable domain reads DTGVSQNPRHKITKRGQNVTFRCDPISEHNRLYWYRQTLGQGPEFLTYFQNEAQLEKSRLLSDRFSAERPKGSFSTLEIQRTEQGDSAMYLCASSWGLVAERSYNEQFFGPGTRLTVL.

The V and J genes are TRBV7-2 and TRBJ2-5, with D tentatively TRBD1 or TRBD2 (7 bases each). V was pared by 4 bases and J by 3 bases, with 15 bases between. Germline-derived CDR1 and CDR2 are SGHTA and FQGNSA. This CDR3 region has 15 residues. The chain's CDR3 is CASSWQQGREETQYF. The CDR3 region has the DNA TGTGCCAGCAGCTGGCAACAGGGGAGGGAAGAGACCCAGTACTTC.

The chain uses TRBV10-2 and TRBJ2-2; 8 positions agree with TRBD2. V was clipped by 3 bases and J by 4 bases; unmatched bases: 7. The CDR3 runs to 16 residues. The germline V gene encodes CDR1 WSHSY and CDR2 SAAADI. CDR3: CASSEPQRESTGELFF. The CDR3 nucleotides read TGCGCCAGCAGTGAACCCCAGCGGGAGAGCACCGGGGAGCTGTTTTTT.

The sample holds one count of this clonotype. This clone may be a read error of a much larger clone one base away. The rearrangement links TRBV12-3 or TRBV12-4 to TRBJ2-3; 8 bases line up with TRBD1. The CDR3 totals 15 residues. Here the CDR3 reads CASSLTGGKTGTQYF. The CDR3 bases are TGTGCCAGCAGTTTAACAGGGGGAAAGACAGGTACGCAGTATTTT.

There are many counts of this clonotype. The rearrangement joins TRBV20-1 to TRBJ2-7; TRBD1 matches 7 bases. The CDR3 covers 14 residues. V lost 6 bases to trimming and J lost 5 bases; unmatched junction nucleotides: 13. Germline V gives CDR1 DFQATT, CDR2 SNEGSKA (reference sequence). The chain's CDR3 is CSAALGGIGDEQYF. CDR3 nucleotides: TGCAGTGCCGCCTTAGGGGGCATCGGGGACGAGCAGTACTTC.

This clonotype was seen a handful of times. The chain couples TRBV28 to TRBJ1-5, with a weak D call TRBD1 (6 bases). V was trimmed by 6 bases and J by 4 bases, leaving 10 bases between them. Germline V gene sequence: CDR1 MDHEN, CDR2 SYDVKM. CDR3 length equals 13 residues. The CDR3 protein is CASRPTGNQPQHF. For the CDR3, the DNA is TGTGCCAGCAGACCCACAGGGAATCAGCCCCAGCATTTT.

The gene calls are TRBV4-3 and TRBJ1-2; unclear D gene. This CDR3 is 15 amino acids long. Looked up from germline, CDR1 is LGHNA and CDR2 is YSLEER. V gave up 0 bases and J gave up 4 bases, with 12 bases separating them. CDR3 sequence: CASSQDRITFYGYTF. In nucleotides, the CDR3 is TGCGCCAGCAGCCAAGATCGAATTACCTTCTATGGCTACACCTTC.

This clonotype has a count of ten or more. The J gene is TRBJ2-2, the V gene TRBV7-2, with D uncertain. CDR1 is SGHTA, CDR2 FQGNSA, per germline. Trimming took 2 bases from V and 6 from J, leaving 4 bases between them. This CDR3 region has 12 residues. The CDR3 coding sequence is TGTGCCAGCAGCTTACTGGCCGGGGAGCTGTTTTTT. Translated, it gives CASSLLAGELFF.

J is TRBJ1-1 and V is TRBV28; TRBD1 agrees at 9 bases. V was pared by 6 bases and J by 4 bases, with 6 bases of the junction left unmatched. This CDR3 is built from 14 residues. Per the germline V gene, CDR1 is MDHEN and CDR2 is SYDVKM. CDR3 nucleotides: TGTGCCAGCAGGCGAGGGACAGGGTCCACTGAAGCTTTCTTT. This encodes CASRRGTGSTEAFF.

The chain recombines TRBV10-3 with TRBJ1-2; 8 nucleotides agree with TRBD1. Trimming took 0 bases from V and 7 from J; bases not matched to a gene: 7. The CDR3 is 15 amino acids. CDR1 ENHRY and CDR2 SYGVKD come from the germline V gene. DNA for the CDR3: TGTGCCATCAGTGAGTCTAGTGGCAGGGGGCTTGGCTACACCTTC. Its translation: CAISESSGRGLGYTF.

This clonotype was seen a handful of times. The genes are TRBV9 and TRBJ2-3, with 8 bases that match TRBD2. The J segment lost 0 bases and the V segment lost 6 bases, leaving 6 bases of the junction unmatched. Germline lookup yields CDR1 SGDLS and CDR2 YYNGEE. This CDR3 has 15 amino acids. The CDR3 DNA follows: TGTGCCAGCACCGGGGGGGGATCTAGCACAGATACGCAGTATTTT. It yields the protein CASTGGGSSTDTQYF.

This clonotype was recorded a few times. The CDR3 region is CASRSRSQRQGYEQYF. DNA for the CDR3: TGTGCCAGCAGGAGTCGCTCTCAAAGACAGGGCTACGAGCAGTACTTC. The J gene is TRBJ2-7, the V gene TRBV7-8; 7 bases align to TRBD1. The J segment lost 3 bases and the V segment lost 6 bases, leaving 14 bases of the junction unmatched. Germline-derived CDR1 and CDR2 are SGHVS and FQNEAQ. This CDR3 is built from 16 residues.

The chain carries TRBV19 and TRBJ2-5; D tentatively fits TRBD1 or TRBD2 (5 bases each). The CDR3 loop spans 14 amino acids. Germline-derived CDR1 and CDR2 are LNHDA and SQIVND (reference sequence). V lost 7 bases and J lost 2, with 14 bases in between. In DNA form, the CDR3 reads TGTGCCAGTACCGCGGAGTGGGGGCAAGAGACCCAGTACTTC. Its protein is CASTAEWGQETQYF.

The J gene is TRBJ2-6, the V gene TRBV20-1, with TRBD1 identical over 9 bases. The CDR3 totals 15 residues. Germline CDR1 and CDR2: DFQATT and SNEGSKA (reference sequence). Trimming at V came to 6 bases and at J to 3 bases, leaving 6 bases not matched to a gene. The CDR3 nucleotides read TGCAGTGCGAGACAGGGGGGACGTGGGGCCAACGTCCTGACTTTC. This translates into CSARQGGRGANVLTF.

This chain joins TRBV6-1 and TRBJ2-7, with unresolved D. There are 13 residues in the CDR3. Germline V CDR1 and CDR2: MNHNS, SASEGT. V was trimmed by 1 base and J by 3 bases, leaving 7 bases between them. The CDR3 DNA reads TGTGCCAGCAGTGAAGTAATAAACTACGAGCAGTACTTC. It yields the protein CASSEVINYEQYF.